Following are 27 T cell receptor beta chains from one sample sequenced in a study of blood T cell repertoires in COVID-19. The table came from immunoSEQ multiplex PCR; TCRdb's copy has only in-frame clones and leaves some out. The profile shows approximately 250,000 clones, around 89% of them singletons. Sequencing was carried out using PBMCs or T cells enriched from blood (not recorded which). The receptors originated from a woman aged 35 to 49 with acute COVID-19.

The genes are TRBV5-1 and TRBJ1-3, with a tentative D call TRBD1 (6 bases). Germline V CDR1 and CDR2: SGHRS, YFSETQ. V dropped 1 base and J dropped 0 bases, with 14 bases sitting between them. This CDR3 comprises 17 residues. CDR3 region: CASSLRGALNSGNTIYF. The DNA for the CDR3 is TGCGCCAGCAGCTTGCGGGGGGCACTCAACTCTGGAAACACCATATATTTT.

The chain has TRBV5-1 and TRBJ2-3; the D gene is possibly TRBD2 (7 bases). Germline CDR1 and CDR2: SGHRS and YFSETQ. The CDR3 loop spans 16 amino acids. Trimming left V 3 bases short and J 1 base short, with 15 bases between. The CDR3 DNA reads as TGCGCCAGCAGCTCGCGGGGGCAGGGAGGCACAGATACGCAGTATTTT. It is translated as CASSSRGQGGTDTQYF.

The gene calls are TRBV11-2 and TRBJ2-1; D call uncertain. The CDR3 extends over 15 amino acids. In germline, CDR1 is SGHAT, CDR2 FQNNGV. V shed 0 bases and J shed 4 bases, with 10 bases lying between them. This chain's CDR3 is CASSLDFGSYNEQFF. The CDR3 DNA reads as TGTGCCAGCAGCTTAGATTTCGGGTCTTACAATGAGCAGTTCTTC.

The chain uses TRBV5-1 and TRBJ1-1; the D gene is possibly TRBD1 (6 bases). This CDR3 contains 14 residues. Germline V gene sequence: CDR1 SGHRS, CDR2 YFSETQ. Trimming removed 3 bases from V and 3 bases from J, with 12 bases in between. The CDR3 loop reads CASSSRGLDTEAFF. The CDR3 DNA sequence: TGCGCCAGCAGCTCCAGGGGTTTGGACACTGAAGCTTTCTTT.

V and J are TRBV28 and TRBJ2-3; 10 bases line up with TRBD2. There are 16 residues in the CDR3. The V gene's germline CDR1 is MDHEN and CDR2 SYDVKM. Germline trimming cut 1 base from V and 7 bases from J; bases unmatched to any gene: 8. CDR3 sequence reads: CASSLFLAGVLYTQYF. DNA for the CDR3: TGTGCCAGCAGTTTATTCCTAGCGGGAGTGCTGTATACGCAGTATTTT.

CDR3 region: CASSLNSLAGGSGPYNEQFF. CDR3 bases: TGTGCCAGCAGCCTAAATTCACTAGCGGGAGGGTCAGGGCCCTACAATGAGCAGTTCTTC. This rearrangement joins TRBV11-3 to TRBJ2-1; 13 positions match TRBD2. Trimming cost V 5 bases and J 2 bases; bases outside gene matches: 15. Germline-derived CDR1 and CDR2 are SGHNT and YENEEA. This CDR3 has 20 residues.

V gene TRBV7-9 combines with J gene TRBJ1-6; D may be TRBD1 (5 bases). Between the trimmed V and J ends, which lost 1 base and 11 bases, there was a span of 9 bases. This CDR3 is 13 amino acids long. The germline V gene encodes CDR1 SEHNR and CDR2 FQNEAQ (reference sequence). The chain's CDR3 is CASSLDRGTPLHF. CDR3 in DNA: TGTGCCAGCAGCTTAGATCGGGGGACACCCCTCCACTTT.

This clone has only a few counts. The chain is built from TRBV7-2 and TRBJ1-2; D is perhaps TRBD1 (5 bases). V lost 6 bases, J lost 5 bases, and 16 bases lay in between. Germline CDR1 reads SGHTA; CDR2 reads FQGNSA. The CDR3 has 14 residues. CDR3 bases: TGTGCCAGCAGGCTAGTATGGGGGGATTATGGCTACACCTTC. Residues: CASRLVWGDYGYTF. The complete variable domain, with remaining parts taken from reference TRBV7-2 and TRBJ1-2, reads GAGVSQSPSNKVTEKGKDVELRCDPISGHTALYWYRQSLGQGLEFLIYFQGNSAPDKSGLPSDRFSAERTGGSVSTLTIQRTQQEDSAVYLCASRLVWGDYGYTFGSGTRLTVV.

This clone was seen once. V and J are TRBV11-2 and TRBJ2-4; perhaps TRBD2 as D (6 bases). This CDR3 has 16 residues. Trimming removed 3 bases from V and 2 bases from J, with 14 bases in between. Germline V gene data show CDR1 as SGHAT and CDR2 as FQNNGV. The CDR3 spells CASSLAGNGSKNIQYF. The CDR3 DNA reads TGTGCCAGCAGCTTGGCGGGGAATGGGTCCAAAAACATTCAGTACTTC.

The chain employs TRBV5-5 and TRBJ1-1; 9 bases are a match to TRBD1. Germline V gene lookup returns CDR1 SGHKS and CDR2 YYEKEE (reference sequence). V gave up 4 bases and J gave up 6 bases; unmatched junction bases: 7. This CDR3 is built from 14 residues. The CDR3: CASSPPGQGPEAFF. CDR3 sequence (DNA): TGTGCCAGCAGCCCGCCGGGACAGGGCCCTGAAGCTTTCTTT.

The sample holds a few counts of this clone. J is TRBJ2-1 and V is TRBV7-6; 9 nucleotides agree with TRBD2. The trim removed 1 base at V and 4 bases at J, leaving 5 bases unmatched. CDR1 is SGHVS and CDR2 is FNYEAQ in the germline V gene. There are 16 residues in the CDR3. This CDR3 is CASSLVTSGQYNEQFF. CDR3 in DNA: TGTGCCAGCAGCTTAGTAACTAGCGGGCAATACAATGAGCAGTTCTTC.

This rearrangement joins TRBV19 to TRBJ2-1; 16 nucleotides line up with TRBD2. Germline values: CDR1 LNHDA, CDR2 SQIVND (reference sequence). The CDR3 has 20 amino acids. With V trimmed by 8 bases and J by 0 bases, 13 bases remained unmatched. The CDR3, as DNA: TGTGCCAGTCGAAACCCTGGGACTAGCGGGAGGGCAGGCTCCTACAATGAGCAGTTCTTC. Amino acid sequence: CASRNPGTSGRAGSYNEQFF.

The J gene is TRBJ1-2, the V gene TRBV27; 7 nucleotides match TRBD1. This CDR3 has 15 amino acids. The germline V gene encodes CDR1 MNHEY and CDR2 SMNVEV (reference sequence). V dropped 3 bases and J dropped 5; count of bases not matched to a gene: 9. DNA of the CDR3: TGTGCCAGCAGTTTGTTGACAGGGAATAATTATGGCTACACCTTC. It translates to CASSLLTGNNYGYTF.

The chain combines TRBV18 with TRBJ1-2; tentatively, D is TRBD1 (6 bases). This CDR3 contains 14 residues. Trimming removed 3 bases from V and 4 bases from J, with 12 bases in between. CDR1 KGHSH and CDR2 LQKENI come from the germline V gene. The CDR3 sequence is CASSPRQASYGYTF. CDR3 sequence (DNA): TGTGCCAGCTCACCCCGACAGGCGAGCTATGGCTACACCTTC.

This clone has only one observation. The chain employs TRBV19 and TRBJ1-5; no clear D. Trimming removed 3 bases from V and 6 bases from J, with 12 bases in between. Germline CDR1 is LNHDA and CDR2 is SQIVND (reference sequence). This CDR3 is 14 amino acids long. CDR3 in amino acids: CASSIERVSQPQHF. The CDR3, as DNA: TGTGCCAGTAGTATCGAGAGGGTTAGTCAGCCCCAGCATTTT.

The chain uses TRBV2 and TRBJ1-5; 9 bases are a match to TRBD1. Germline V CDR1 and CDR2: SNHLY, FYNNEI. After removal of 8 bases from V and 7 bases from J, the junction contained 3 bases not matched to a gene. The CDR3 consists of 12 residues. As DNA, the CDR3 is TGTGCCAGCTGGGACAGGGACCAGCCCCAGCATTTT. It is translated as CASWDRDQPQHF. The full variable domain, with the rest looked up from reference TRBV2 and TRBJ1-5, is EPEVTQTPSHQVTQMGQEVILRCVPISNHLYFYWYRQILGQKVEFLVSFYNNEISEKSEIFDDQFSVERPDGSNFTLKIRSTKLEDSAMYFCASWDRDQPQHFGDGTRLSIL.

The gene calls are TRBV20-1 and TRBJ2-7, with D perhaps TRBD1 (5 bases). The CDR3 runs to 13 residues. Trimming removed 3 bases at V and 1 base at J, with 10 bases between. Germline CDR1 DFQATT, CDR2 SNEGSKA (reference sequence). The CDR3 loop reads CSASQGRSYEQYF. The CDR3, as DNA: TGCAGTGCTAGTCAGGGCCGATCCTACGAGCAGTACTTC.

The chain links TRBV27 to TRBJ2-4, with D perhaps TRBD1 (5 bases). V shed 1 base and J shed 6 bases, with 13 bases lying between them. The CDR3 has 15 amino acids. Germline V CDR1 and CDR2: MNHEY, SMNVEV (reference sequence). The CDR3 reads CASSLYQGSLNIQYF. CDR3 DNA sequence: TGTGCCAGCAGTTTATATCAGGGAAGTCTAAACATTCAGTACTTC.

This clone was recorded once. The chain has TRBV12-3 or TRBV12-4 and TRBJ2-5, with TRBD1 matching over 8 bases. Trimming cost V 6 bases and J 5 bases; bases outside gene matches: 5. This CDR3 comprises 13 residues. The CDR3 DNA reads TGTGCCAGCAGCCCGGACAGGGTTGAGACCCAGTACTTC. As protein: CASSPDRVETQYF.

The chain has TRBV12-3 or TRBV12-4 and TRBJ1-6; no definite D call. The CDR3 has 12 residues. V lost 3 bases to trimming and J lost 7 bases, with 4 bases between them. The CDR3: CASSFQNSPLHF. CDR3 nucleotides: TGTGCCAGCAGTTTCCAAAATTCACCCCTCCACTTT.

The chain couples TRBV10-3 to TRBJ1-1; 11 bases match TRBD1. In germline, CDR1 is ENHRY, CDR2 SYGVKD. Unmatched junction bases numbered 6, after V lost 6 bases and J lost 3 bases. The CDR3 is 15 amino acids. Written as DNA, the CDR3 is TGTGCCATCAGCGGACAGGGGGCCCCATACACTGAAGCTTTCTTT. Translation gives CAISGQGAPYTEAFF.

This clone was counted between two and nine times. The chain uses TRBV9 and TRBJ2-3, with 12 bases matching TRBD2. This CDR3 is built from 16 residues. Trimming took 3 bases from V and 6 from J; bases not matched to a gene: 8. Germline assignment: CDR1 SGDLS and CDR2 YYNGEE. CDR3 loop: CASSGRLAGDLDTQYF. DNA for the CDR3: TGTGCCAGCAGCGGCAGACTAGCGGGAGATTTGGATACGCAGTATTTT.

The chain recombines TRBV5-6 with TRBJ1-6; possible D gene TRBD1, 6 bases. CDR1 and CDR2 (germline): SGHDT, YYEEEE. Trimming cost V 2 bases and J 8 bases, with 14 bases left between them. There are 15 residues in the CDR3. The CDR3 reads CASSLLTGFDSPLHF. The CDR3 bases are TGTGCCAGCAGCTTACTAACAGGGTTTGATTCACCCCTCCACTTT.

The V gene is TRBV18, the J gene TRBJ1-2, with D possibly TRBD1 on 6 matching bases. Between the trimmed V and J ends, which lost 4 bases and 1 base, there was a span of 7 bases. CDR1 KGHSH and CDR2 LQKENI come from the germline V gene. The CDR3 sequence is 13 residues long. CDR3 nucleotides: TGTGCCAGCTCACAGGACAGTAACTATGGCTACACCTTC. Its protein product is CASSQDSNYGYTF.

The V and J genes are TRBV7-9 and TRBJ2-7, with 15 bases aligning to TRBD2. This CDR3 is built from 15 residues. J gave up 2 bases and V 4 bases, and 0 bases lay outside the gene matches. Germline V gives CDR1 SEHNR, CDR2 FQNEAQ (reference sequence). The CDR3: CASSWTSGRAYEQYF. The DNA for the CDR3 is TGTGCCAGCAGCTGGACTAGCGGGAGGGCCTACGAGCAGTACTTC.

The chain uses TRBV3-1 (or the pseudogene TRBV3-2) and TRBJ2-1; D unresolved. Germline assignment: CDR1 LGHDT and CDR2 YNNKEL (reference sequence). Trimming removed 3 bases at V and 4 bases at J, with 13 bases between. CDR3 size: 15 residues. CDR3 nucleotides: TGTGCCAGCAGCCAGGCCCCGGGTGGGTACAATGAGCAGTTCTTC. It codes for CASSQAPGGYNEQFF.

The CDR3 is CASSSGSFRVLDTQYF. The CDR3 DNA sequence: TGCGCCAGCAGCAGCGGATCGTTCCGGGTACTAGATACGCAGTATTTT. V is TRBV5-1 and J is TRBJ2-3; D may be TRBD2 (5 bases). CDR3 length equals 16 residues. With 4 bases removed from V and 5 bases from J, the gap between germline ends came to 20 bases. Germline V gene sequence: CDR1 SGHRS, CDR2 YFSETQ.